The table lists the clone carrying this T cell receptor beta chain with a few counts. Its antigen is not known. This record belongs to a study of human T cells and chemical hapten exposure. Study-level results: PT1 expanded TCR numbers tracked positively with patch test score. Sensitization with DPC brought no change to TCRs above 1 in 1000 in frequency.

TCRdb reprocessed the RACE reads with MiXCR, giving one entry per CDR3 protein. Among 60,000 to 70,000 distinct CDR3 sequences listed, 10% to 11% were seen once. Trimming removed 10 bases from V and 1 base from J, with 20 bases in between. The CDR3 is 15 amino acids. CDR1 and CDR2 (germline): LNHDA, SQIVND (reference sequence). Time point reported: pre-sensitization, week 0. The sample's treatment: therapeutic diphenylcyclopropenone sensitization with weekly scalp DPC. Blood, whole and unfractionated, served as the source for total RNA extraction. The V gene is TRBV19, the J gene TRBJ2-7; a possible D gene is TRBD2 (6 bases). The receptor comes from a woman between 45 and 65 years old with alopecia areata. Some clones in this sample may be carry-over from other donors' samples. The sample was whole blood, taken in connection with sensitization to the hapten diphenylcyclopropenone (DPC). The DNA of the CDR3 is TGTGCCACTCGACACGAGCGACTAGGATCCTACGAGCAGTACTTC. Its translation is CATRHERLGSYEQYF.